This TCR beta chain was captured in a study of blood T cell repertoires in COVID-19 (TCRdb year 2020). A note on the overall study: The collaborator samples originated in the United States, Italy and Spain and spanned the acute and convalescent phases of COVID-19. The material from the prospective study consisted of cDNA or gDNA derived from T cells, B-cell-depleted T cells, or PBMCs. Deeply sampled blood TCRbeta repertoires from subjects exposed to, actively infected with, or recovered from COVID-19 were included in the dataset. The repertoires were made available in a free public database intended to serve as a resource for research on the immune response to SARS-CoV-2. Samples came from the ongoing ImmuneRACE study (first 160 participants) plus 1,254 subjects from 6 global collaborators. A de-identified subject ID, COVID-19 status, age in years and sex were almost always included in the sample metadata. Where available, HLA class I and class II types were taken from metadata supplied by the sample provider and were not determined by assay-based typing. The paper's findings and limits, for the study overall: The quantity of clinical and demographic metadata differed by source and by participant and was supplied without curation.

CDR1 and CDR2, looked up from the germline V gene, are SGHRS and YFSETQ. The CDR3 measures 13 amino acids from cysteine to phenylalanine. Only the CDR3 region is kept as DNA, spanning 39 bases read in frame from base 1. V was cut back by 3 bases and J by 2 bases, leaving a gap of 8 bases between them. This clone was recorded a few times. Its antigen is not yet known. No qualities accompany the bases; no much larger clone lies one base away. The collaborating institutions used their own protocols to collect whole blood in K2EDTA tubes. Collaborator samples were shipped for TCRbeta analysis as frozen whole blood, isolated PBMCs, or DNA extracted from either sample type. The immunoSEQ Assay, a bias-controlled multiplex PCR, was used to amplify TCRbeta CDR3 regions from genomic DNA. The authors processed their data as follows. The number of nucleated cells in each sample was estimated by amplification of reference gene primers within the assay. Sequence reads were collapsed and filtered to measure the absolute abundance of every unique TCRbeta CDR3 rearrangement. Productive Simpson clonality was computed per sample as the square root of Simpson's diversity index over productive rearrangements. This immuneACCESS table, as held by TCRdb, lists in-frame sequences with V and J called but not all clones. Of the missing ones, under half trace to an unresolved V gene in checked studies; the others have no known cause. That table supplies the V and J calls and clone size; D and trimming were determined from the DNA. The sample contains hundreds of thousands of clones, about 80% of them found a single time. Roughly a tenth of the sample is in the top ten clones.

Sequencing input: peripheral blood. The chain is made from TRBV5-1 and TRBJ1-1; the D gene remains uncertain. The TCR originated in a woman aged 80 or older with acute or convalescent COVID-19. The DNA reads TGCGCCAGCAGCTCATCAATCAACACTGAAGCTTTCTTT. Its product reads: CASSSSINTEAFF.